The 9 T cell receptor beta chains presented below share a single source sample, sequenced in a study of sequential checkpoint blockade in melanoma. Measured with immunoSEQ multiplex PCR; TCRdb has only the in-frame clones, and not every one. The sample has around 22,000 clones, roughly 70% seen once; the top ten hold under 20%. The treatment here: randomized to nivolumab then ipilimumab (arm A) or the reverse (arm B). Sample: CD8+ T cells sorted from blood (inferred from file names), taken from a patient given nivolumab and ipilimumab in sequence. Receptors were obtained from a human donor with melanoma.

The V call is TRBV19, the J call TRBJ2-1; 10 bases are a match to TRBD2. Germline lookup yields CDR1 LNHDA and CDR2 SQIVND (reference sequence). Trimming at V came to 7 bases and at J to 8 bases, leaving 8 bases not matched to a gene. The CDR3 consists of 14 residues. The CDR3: CASTTGLASDEQFF. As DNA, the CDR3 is TGTGCCAGTACCACGGGACTAGCGTCGGATGAGCAGTTCTTC.

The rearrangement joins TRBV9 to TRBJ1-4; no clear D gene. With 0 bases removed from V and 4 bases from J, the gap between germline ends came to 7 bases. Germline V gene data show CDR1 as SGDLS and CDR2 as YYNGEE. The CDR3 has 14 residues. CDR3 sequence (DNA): TGTGCCAGCAGCGTAGGAGGTAGTAATGAAAAACTGTTTTTT. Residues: CASSVGGSNEKLFF.

The CDR3 here is CASSPTWGRNTEAFF. As DNA, the CDR3 is TGTGCCAGCAGCCCAACGTGGGGGCGGAACACTGAAGCTTTCTTT. The chain uses TRBV5-6 and TRBJ1-1, with a weak D call TRBD1 (6 bases). V was trimmed by 4 bases and J by 1 base, leaving 14 bases between them. Germline-derived CDR1 and CDR2 are SGHDT and YYEEEE. This CDR3 contains 15 residues.

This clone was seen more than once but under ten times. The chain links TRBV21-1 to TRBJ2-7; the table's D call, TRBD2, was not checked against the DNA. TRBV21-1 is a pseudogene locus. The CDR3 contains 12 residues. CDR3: CASSLVSYEQYF. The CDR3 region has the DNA TGTGCCAGCAGCTTAGTAAGTTACGAGCAGTACTTC.

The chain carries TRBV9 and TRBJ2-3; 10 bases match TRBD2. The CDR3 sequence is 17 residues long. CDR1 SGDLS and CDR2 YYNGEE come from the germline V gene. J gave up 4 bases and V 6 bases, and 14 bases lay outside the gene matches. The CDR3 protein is CASTLEGSGGYADTQYF. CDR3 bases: TGTGCCAGCACCCTAGAGGGTAGCGGGGGGTATGCAGATACGCAGTATTTT.

Here the CDR3 reads CSAGTTNEQYF. The CDR3 region has the DNA TGCAGTGCTGGGACTACAAACGAGCAGTACTTC. This chain links TRBV20-1 with TRBJ2-7; 7 nucleotides line up with TRBD2. This CDR3 has 11 residues. Germline lookup yields CDR1 DFQATT and CDR2 SNEGSKA (reference sequence). The J segment lost 5 bases and the V segment lost 5 bases, leaving 3 bases of the junction unmatched.

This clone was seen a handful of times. This CDR3 is CASSFARNSGDTQYF. CDR3 nucleotide sequence: TGTGCCAGCAGTTTCGCCAGGAACAGTGGGGATACGCAGTATTTT. V is TRBV6-6 and J is TRBJ2-3; D not resolved. The germline V and J ends were trimmed by 4 bases and 6 bases, with 17 bases remaining between them. This CDR3 is 15 amino acids long. Per germline, CDR1 MNHNY and CDR2 SVGAGI (reference sequence).

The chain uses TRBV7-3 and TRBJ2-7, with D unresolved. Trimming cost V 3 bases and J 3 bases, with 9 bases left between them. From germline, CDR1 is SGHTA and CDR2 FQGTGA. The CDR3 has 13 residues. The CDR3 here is CASSFSKDYEQYF. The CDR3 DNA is TGTGCCAGCAGCTTCAGTAAAGACTACGAGCAGTACTTC.

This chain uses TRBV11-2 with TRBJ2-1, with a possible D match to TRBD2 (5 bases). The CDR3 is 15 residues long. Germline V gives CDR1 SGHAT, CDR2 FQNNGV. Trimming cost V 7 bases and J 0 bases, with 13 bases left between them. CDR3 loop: CASNRGQSSYNEQFF. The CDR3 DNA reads TGTGCCAGCAACCGAGGGCAGTCCTCCTACAATGAGCAGTTCTTC.